These 5 T cell receptor beta chains were all obtained from the same sample, sequenced in a study of blood T cell repertoires in COVID-19. Some clones are missing from TCRdb's copy, which holds only in-frame ones; the method was immunoSEQ multiplex PCR. The sample yields about 240,000 clones, 70% to 75% seen once. The sample consisted of peripheral blood. These receptors were collected from a woman over 75 with acute or convalescent COVID-19.

V usage is TRBV6-6 and J usage is TRBJ1-3; tentative D call: TRBD1 (6 bases). CDR3 length: 16 amino acids. Germline lookup yields CDR1 MNHNY and CDR2 SVGAGI (reference sequence). V was shortened by 2 bases and J by 3 bases, with 14 bases between the two germline ends. The CDR3 reads CASSYPGGARGNTIYF. The CDR3 DNA reads TGTGCCAGCAGTTACCCCGGGGGGGCGCGTGGAAACACCATATATTTT.

This clone was detected only a few times. V gene TRBV7-2 combines with J gene TRBJ1-2, with D maybe TRBD1 (6 bases). Trimming removed 6 bases at V and 0 bases at J, with 17 bases between. This CDR3 comprises 16 residues. The germline gives CDR1 SGHTA, CDR2 FQGNSA. In nucleotides, the CDR3 is TGTGCCAGCAGTCCCAGAGGGGGGGCAGCTAACTATGGCTACACCTTC. It encodes CASSPRGGAANYGYTF.

V and J are TRBV7-3 and TRBJ2-1; D not certain. V dropped 0 bases and J dropped 6 bases, with 6 bases sitting between them. The CDR3 covers 13 residues. In germline, CDR1 is SGHTA, CDR2 FQGTGA. Written as DNA, the CDR3 is TGTGCCAGCAGCTTAACGGCCCGCAATGAGCAGTTCTTC. Its translation: CASSLTARNEQFF.

V and J are TRBV3-1 (or the pseudogene TRBV3-2) and TRBJ1-1, with TRBD1 identical over 8 bases. CDR1 and CDR2 from the germline V gene are LGHDT and YNNKEL (reference sequence). The junction had 7 bases not matched to a gene; V was cut back by 4 bases and J by 3 bases. The CDR3 extends over 15 amino acids. The CDR3 is CASSPLSGGYTEAFF. CDR3 coding DNA: TGTGCCAGCAGCCCGCTATCAGGGGGCTACACTGAAGCTTTCTTT.

This clone was found a few times. This chain connects TRBV5-5 to TRBJ1-6; 7 bases map to TRBD1. Germline lookup yields CDR1 SGHKS and CDR2 YYEKEE (reference sequence). Trimming cost V 0 bases and J 7 bases; bases outside gene matches: 4. The CDR3 contains 15 residues. The CDR3 region is CASSLEGARNSPLHF. CDR3 DNA: TGTGCCAGCAGCTTGGAGGGGGCGCGGAATTCACCCCTCCACTTT.